Following are 6 T cell receptor beta chains from one sample sequenced in a study of T cells after posttransplantation cyclophosphamide. Here immunoSEQ multiplex PCR was the method, and the copy in TCRdb shows in-frame clones only, minus some. The profile covers some 17,000 clones, with roughly 93% appearing a single time and 0.5% to 0.55% taken by the ten largest. Cyclophosphamide on days +3 and +4 followed busulfan-fludarabine conditioning and a marrow graft. The sample was CD4+ T cells sorted from blood, taken after allogeneic stem cell transplant with posttransplant cyclophosphamide. The source is a male patient aged 60-69 years who received an allogeneic stem cell transplant from a related donor and was CMV-positive. The graft donor may have contributed some T cells.

This chain uses TRBV19 with TRBJ2-5; D not resolved. The germline V and J ends were trimmed by 0 bases and 7 bases, with 9 bases remaining between them. CDR3 length: 13 residues. Germline values: CDR1 LNHDA, CDR2 SQIVND (reference sequence). CDR3 DNA sequence: TGTGCCAGTAGTATAGATTCTCCAGGGACCCAGTACTTC. As protein: CASSIDSPGTQYF.

The rearrangement uses TRBV7-2 and TRBJ1-2; the D gene is possibly TRBD1 (5 bases). The CDR3 has 13 residues. Between the trimmed V and J ends, which lost 1 base and 6 bases, there was a span of 9 bases. Germline V gene lookup returns CDR1 SGHTA and CDR2 FQGNSA. CDR3 nucleotides: TGTGCCAGCAGCTTAGGGGGCGGGGATGGCTACACCTTC. Amino acids: CASSLGGGDGYTF.

The chain joins TRBV9 to TRBJ1-1, with 7 bases fitting TRBD1. CDR1 is SGDLS, CDR2 YYNGEE, per germline. V was pared by 3 bases and J by 3 bases, with 17 bases of the junction left unmatched. This CDR3 has 18 amino acids. The CDR3 DNA reads TGTGCCAGCAGCGCGAGCCCATACAACAGGGGTCGGGACACTGAAGCTTTCTTT. This sequence encodes CASSASPYNRGRDTEAFF. Supplemented by reference TRBV9 and TRBJ1-1, the full variable domain reads DSGVTQTPKHLITATGQRVTLRCSPRSGDLSVYWYQQSLDQGLQFLIQYYNGEERAKGNILERFSAQQFPDLHSELNLSSLELGDSALYFCASSASPYNRGRDTEAFFGQGTRLTVV.

The chain carries TRBV11-3 and TRBJ2-5; weak D call: TRBD1 (5 bases). Germline loops: CDR1 SGHNT, CDR2 YENEEA. This CDR3 contains 13 residues. Trimming stripped 5 bases from V and 0 bases from J, with 7 bases between. The CDR3 loop is CASSRQNQETQYF. As DNA, the CDR3 is TGTGCCAGCAGCCGACAGAACCAAGAGACCCAGTACTTC.

This chain connects TRBV6-5 to TRBJ1-2, with TRBD1 matching 10 bases. Trimming cost V 2 bases and J 4 bases; bases outside gene matches: 7. Germline V gene sequence: CDR1 MNHEY, CDR2 SVGAGI. This CDR3 region has 16 residues. The DNA of the CDR3 is TGTGCCAGCAGTTACACACGGACAGGGGGAGGCTATGGCTACACCTTC. It specifies CASSYTRTGGGYGYTF.

This chain joins TRBV30 and TRBJ1-1; the match to TRBD1 covers 9 bases. This CDR3 region has 13 residues. CDR1 and CDR2 (germline): GTSNPN, SVGIG (reference sequence). V gave up 3 bases and J gave up 6 bases; unmatched junction bases: 5. CDR3 protein: CAWRGDRGAEAFF. For the CDR3, the DNA is TGTGCCTGGAGGGGAGACAGGGGGGCTGAAGCTTTCTTT.